This TCR beta chain was obtained from a study of T cell responses to AZD1222 COVID-19 vaccine (dated by TCRdb to the early 2020s). Regarding the research as a whole: AZD1222 recipients with second doses at about 4 weeks or about 12 weeks were pooled, because spike-specific TCR depth and breadth did not differ between schedules. TCR sequencing was performed for roughly 250 trial participants, of whom around 210 were given two doses of AZD1222 and around 25 were given two doses of MenACWY control vaccine. Enrollment into the trials was organized by age into subgroups of 18-55, 56-69 and 70-plus years, and those subgroups contained roughly 140, 27 and 60 TCR-sequenced participants, respectively.

The CDR1 and CDR2 encoded by the germline V gene are LGHNA and YNFKEQ. The CDR3 covers 15 residues, taking in both the cysteine and the phenylalanine. CDR3 DNA only is kept here, 45 bases in frame from base 1. V lost 5 bases and J lost 8 bases, and the count of bases not matched to a germline gene is 6. In the paper's terms, the time point label means: baseline before first vaccination. The vaccinee samples were drawn from two UK trials, COV001 and COV002, one of which was a single-blind randomized controlled phase 2/3 trial testing AZD1222 (ChAdOx1 nCoV-19) in healthy adults. For TCRbeta chain sequencing, PBMC samples were collected from trial participants at day 0 and at day 28 after the second dose. The study at large found these results: No day 14 peak-response samples were available, so repertoires were characterized only after the peak T cell response. Reportedly, close to half of the unique spike-specific TCRs recognized epitopes lying outside the regions that are mutated in the B.1.351 and B.1.1.7 variants. Vaccine-associated CD4 TCRs spanned the whole spike protein, with dominant responses in regions 160-218 and 743-854. In the small 56-69-year group, the increase in depth fell short of significance, most likely because of low power. After two AZD1222 doses, spike-specific TCR breadth and depth were significantly higher than at day 0 and than in MenACWY recipients. Only five or six AZD1222 recipients were SARS-CoV-2 seropositive at baseline, limiting conclusions about previously exposed vaccinees. Participants were mostly white British and included more females than males, and it was suggested by the authors that clonal diversity may have been underestimated.

The CDR3 regions of human TCRbeta chains were subjected to immunosequencing. As for the authors' bioinformatics: Repertoire TCRs were checked for matches against a reference library of SARS-CoV-2-specific TCRs that had been generated using the MIRA antigen-specificity platform. Breadth was defined as the fraction of unique TCRs that were SARS-CoV-2-associated, and depth was defined as the fraction of total T cells that were SARS-CoV-2-associated. Using the MIRA data, each spike-specific TCR was assigned both to the spike region to which the TCR was reactive and to a CD4 or CD8 class. Log10-transformed breadth and depth values were compared by one-way ANOVA with Sidak's multiple comparisons tests. In its TCRdb copy, this immuneACCESS table keeps in-frame sequences only and misses some clones. Where compared with another copy, unresolved V genes explain less than half of these, and the others have no known cause. That table gives V, J and clone size, and the DNA gave D and trimming. The sample table shows some 150,000 clones, and approximately 94% are seen once. 0.95% to 1.5% of the sample is taken by the ten largest.

In the case of this clone: The specificity of this receptor is unknown. No base qualities exist here, and no much larger clone lies one base off it.

Here the chain combines TRBV4-2 and TRBJ2-1; 13 middle bases align to TRBD2. This clonotype was sampled from an adult in good health. Sequenced material: peripheral blood, taken on day 0 of AZD1222 vaccination. In nucleotides, the sequence is TGTGCCAGCAGCTTCGGACTAGCGGGAGTGGATGAGCAGTTCTTC. Translated, it gives CASSFGLAGVDEQFF.